Below, one T cell receptor (beta chain) is given with its context. The antigen is not known. The data derive from a study of T cell repertoires in cytomegalovirus infection. Germline V gene sequence: CDR1 LGHNA, CDR2 YSLEER. The CDR3 is 15 residues long. The V gene end was trimmed by 5 bases and the J gene end by 2 bases; junction bases not matched to a gene: 4. One entry per CDR3 protein results from TCRdb running MiXCR on the reads. Among about 350,000 distinct CDR3 sequences listed, nearly 35% were seen once. The clonotype was recovered from a human donor in good health (CMV status not recorded). Some clones in this sample may be carry-over from other donors' samples. V and J are TRBV4-3 and TRBJ2-2, with TRBD2 identical over 8 bases. Sequences were derived from cultured PBMCs, sampled from culture after CMV antigen stimulation. CDR3: CASSGSGVNTGELFF. CDR3 DNA: TGCGCCAGCAGCGGTAGCGGGGTTAACACCGGGGAGCTGTTTTTT.